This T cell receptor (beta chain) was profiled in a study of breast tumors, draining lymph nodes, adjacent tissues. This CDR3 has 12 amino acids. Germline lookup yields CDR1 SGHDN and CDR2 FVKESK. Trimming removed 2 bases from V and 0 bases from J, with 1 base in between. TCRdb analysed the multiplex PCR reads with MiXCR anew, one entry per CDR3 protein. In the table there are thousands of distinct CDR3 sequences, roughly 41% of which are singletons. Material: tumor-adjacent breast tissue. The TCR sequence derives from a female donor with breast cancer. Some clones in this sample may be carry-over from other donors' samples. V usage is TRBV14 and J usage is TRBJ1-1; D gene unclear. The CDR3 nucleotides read TGTGCCAGCAGCCAAATGAACACTGAAGCTTTCTTT. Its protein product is CASSQMNTEAFF.